This entry lists 3 T cell receptor beta chains sequenced from one sample in a study of blood T cell repertoires in COVID-19. Clones were read by immunoSEQ multiplex PCR, and TCRdb kept only the in-frame ones, dropping some. The top ten hold around 5.8% of the sample, which has 200,000 to 250,000 clones, around 80% seen once. Sequenced: peripheral blood. The receptor set was obtained from a woman in her seventies with acute or convalescent COVID-19.

J is TRBJ2-7 and V is TRBV6-1, with 8 bases identical to TRBD1. CDR3 size: 15 residues. CDR1 is MNHNS and CDR2 is SASEGT in the germline V gene. V was pared by 7 bases and J by 0 bases, with 8 bases of the junction left unmatched. The DNA of the CDR3 is TGTGCCAGCAAAGCCACAGGGGGAACCTCCTACGAGCAGTACTTC. This sequence encodes CASKATGGTSYEQYF.

The chain's CDR3 is CASSEARGRRETQYF. DNA for the CDR3: TGTGCCAGCAGTGAAGCGCGGGGGAGGCGGGAGACCCAGTACTTC. The chain carries TRBV2 and TRBJ2-5; TRBD2 agrees at 7 bases. The ends lost 0 bases at V and 5 bases at J; junction bases unmatched: 6. Germline lookup yields CDR1 SNHLY and CDR2 FYNNEI. CDR3 size: 15 residues.

This clone was detected only a few times. J is TRBJ1-3 and V is TRBV5-1, with 7 bases lining up with TRBD1. The CDR3 spans 14 residues. J gave up 4 bases and V 4 bases, and 5 bases lay outside the gene matches. The germline CDR1 and CDR2 sequences are SGHRS and YFSETQ. This CDR3 is CASSPGTEGNTIYF. The DNA for the CDR3 is TGCGCCAGCAGCCCAGGGACAGAAGGAAACACCATATATTTT.